This T cell receptor beta chain was identified in a study of blood T cells in healthy people across ages. Whole-study results and caveats: A conclusive naive versus antigen-experienced comparison was prevented by the unsorted PBMCs.

A J-beta primer mix and a sample-barcoded 5' primer were used in a second PCR of about 7 to 11 cycles. TCRdb itself ran the 5' RACE reads through MiXCR, one entry per CDR3 protein. The sample includes roughly 800,000 distinct CDR3 sequences, 20% to 25% of them seen just once. In this sample, this clonotype turned up once. Its antigen is as yet unknown. The CDR3 is 13 residues long. CDR1 is SQVTM and CDR2 is ANQGSEA in the germline V gene. In addition, the sample was reused for a study of T cells of mothers and their children. From that paper: Thymic selection molds TCR recombination products alike in related and unrelated pairs. With unrelated pairs as the comparison, related mother-child pairs had a slightly higher overlap that was not significant.

The specimen sequenced was blood. The TCR was taken from a boy aged 5-17 years in good health. The chain uses TRBV29-1 and TRBJ2-5; 7 bases agree with TRBD2. The J call may be faulty, since TRBJ2-7 better matches the DNA end. CDR3 coding DNA: TGCAGCGTTTCAAGCGGGGTGGAAGGCGAGCAGTACTTC. Encoded protein: CSVSSGVEGEQYF.